The clone carrying this T cell receptor beta chain was observed many times. The antigen remains undetermined. This entry is derived from a study of cytomegalovirus exposure and HLA in healthy donors. Germline loops: CDR1 LGHNA, CDR2 YNFKEQ. The CDR3 length is 16 residues. V lost 4 bases to trimming and J lost 3 bases; unmatched junction nucleotides: 3. The PCR contained 60 Vbeta and 13 Jbeta primers. The assay was immunoSEQ multiplex PCR, and TCRdb's table has in-frame clones only and misses some. The data hold 87,000 or so clones, with approximately 64% observed a single time. Study-wide findings and caveats: Most of the CMV-associated TCR beta chains (in a later analysis) appeared to be HLA-restricted. Some V segments, including TRBV6-2 and TRBV6-3, were excluded as indistinguishable. The classifier was said to identify cytomegalovirus status with high specificity and sensitivity. Relative to the roughly 700-donor mean, N-insertions were reportedly fewer in an Asian-associated ancestry cluster in a later analysis.

The rearrangement joins TRBV4-2 to TRBJ2-3; the match to TRBD2 covers 14 bases. The source material was PBMCs. The sequence was obtained from a man in his sixties in good health and CMV-seronegative. Here the CDR3 reads CASSPTSGGETDTQYF. DNA for the CDR3: TGTGCCAGCAGCCCGACTAGCGGGGGGGAAACAGATACGCAGTATTTT.